The 30 T cell receptor beta chains listed next were all sequenced from one sample in a study of blood T cell repertoires in COVID-19. The protocol was immunoSEQ multiplex PCR, while the TCRdb copy is restricted to in-frame clones and leaves out a portion. This table has about 140,000 clones, 81% appearing once. Input material: peripheral blood. The source of these receptors is a human donor in a cohort sampled during active COVID-19.

This clone was seen a single time. The V call is TRBV19, the J call TRBJ2-2; 9 nucleotides agree with TRBD2. The CDR3 spans 14 residues. From germline, CDR1 is LNHDA and CDR2 SQIVND (reference sequence). V was pared by 10 bases and J by 3 bases, with 6 bases of the junction left unmatched. The DNA for the CDR3 is TGTGCCACCGTGCGGGAGGGATACACCGGGGAGCTGTTTTTT. Amino acid sequence: CATVREGYTGELFF.

The chain carries TRBV6-2 or TRBV6-3 and TRBJ1-5, with 9 bases aligning to TRBD1. CDR1 MNHEY and CDR2 SVGEGT come from the germline V gene. J lost 4 bases, V lost 4 bases, and 5 bases had no gene match. This CDR3 is built from 15 residues. CDR3: CASSFVTGGNQPQHF. The DNA of the CDR3 is TGTGCCAGCAGTTTCGTGACAGGGGGTAATCAGCCCCAGCATTTT.

The CDR3 loop reads CASSLGDRGGTEAFF. CDR3 bases: TGTGCCAGCAGCTTAGGGGACAGGGGAGGGACTGAAGCTTTCTTT. The chain uses TRBV7-9 and TRBJ1-1; TRBD1 agrees at 10 bases. The CDR3 loop spans 15 amino acids. Germline V gene data show CDR1 as SEHNR and CDR2 as FQNEAQ (reference sequence). The V segment lost 1 base and the J segment 5 bases; nucleotides outside the gene matches: 4.

V usage is TRBV19 and J usage is TRBJ1-5, with TRBD1 identical over 7 bases. The CDR3 covers 16 residues. CDR1 LNHDA and CDR2 SQIVND come from the germline V gene (reference sequence). With 7 bases clipped from V and 7 bases from J, the junction kept 16 bases outside the gene matches. CDR3 sequence (DNA): TGTGCCAGTACCCTATCCCCGACAGGGTTGCACCAGCCCCAGCATTTT. Protein product: CASTLSPTGLHQPQHF.

The genes are TRBV27 and TRBJ2-7, with D perhaps matching TRBD1 (6 bases). The CDR3 runs 15 residues. Trimming left V 3 bases short and J 3 bases short, with 15 bases between. Germline assignment: CDR1 MNHEY and CDR2 SMNVEV (reference sequence). The CDR3 nucleotides are TGTGCCAGCAGTTTCCTCACCGGACAGAACTACGAGCAGTACTTC. Its translation: CASSFLTGQNYEQYF.

The chain is built from TRBV19 and TRBJ2-3, with TRBD2 matching 7 bases. The germline CDR1 and CDR2 sequences are LNHDA and SQIVND (reference sequence). Unmatched junction bases numbered 7, after V lost 4 bases and J lost 3 bases. This CDR3 comprises 15 residues. Here the CDR3 DNA reads TGTGCCAGTAGTAAAGCCAGGCGGGGGACAGATACGCAGTATTTT. The encoded protein is CASSKARRGTDTQYF.

The rearrangement links TRBV5-4 to TRBJ1-3; tentative D call: TRBD1 (5 bases). The CDR3 totals 15 residues. CDR1 is SGHNT and CDR2 is YYREEE in the germline V gene (reference sequence). V was cut by 0 bases and J by 4 bases, with 11 bases left in between. CDR3 sequence: CASSLVPGEGNTIYF. The CDR3 DNA sequence: TGTGCCAGCAGCTTGGTTCCGGGGGAAGGAAACACCATATATTTT.

As DNA, the CDR3 is TGTGCCAGTAGTATCCTAGGGGAAGAGACCCAGTACTTC. Amino acids: CASSILGEETQYF. The chain is built from TRBV19 and TRBJ2-5; weak D call: TRBD1 (5 bases). From germline, CDR1 is LNHDA and CDR2 SQIVND (reference sequence). The CDR3 has 13 amino acids. Between the trimmed V and J ends, which lost 3 bases and 3 bases, there was a span of 8 bases. Drawing the rest from reference TRBV19 and TRBJ2-5, the complete variable domain is DGGITQSPKYLFRKEGQNVTLSCEQNLNHDAMYWYRQDPGQGLRLIYYSQIVNDFQKGDIAEGYSVSREKKESFPLTVTSAQKNPTAFYLCASSILGEETQYFGPGTRLLVL.

The gene calls are TRBV18 and TRBJ2-7, with a tentative D call TRBD1 (6 bases). The CDR3 spans 14 residues. Per the germline V gene, CDR1 is KGHSH and CDR2 is LQKENI. The V gene lost 1 base and the J gene lost 2 bases, with 9 bases spanning the gap. Here the CDR3 DNA reads TGTGCCAGCTCACCACGGACAGAGGCCTACGAGCAGTACTTC. This gives the protein CASSPRTEAYEQYF.

In DNA form, the CDR3 reads TGTGCCAGCAGTTACGACAGAGATCAGCCCCAGCATTTT. Translated: CASSYDRDQPQHF. The chain joins TRBV6-5 to TRBJ1-5, with D possibly being TRBD1 (5 bases). Germline CDR1 is MNHEY and CDR2 is SVGAGI. V was clipped by 2 bases and J by 5 bases, with 7 bases between them. There are 13 residues in the CDR3.

This clone was counted once. The DNA of the CDR3 is TGTGCCAGCAGGAAGCAGGGACAGGGGTTCTCCTACGAGCAGTACTTC. It yields the protein CASRKQGQGFSYEQYF. This chain joins TRBV28 and TRBJ2-7, with 10 bases identical to TRBD1. The CDR3 consists of 16 residues. Germline CDR1 reads MDHEN; CDR2 reads SYDVKM. Trimming removed 6 bases from V and 0 bases from J; junction bases left unmatched: 8.

The chain recombines TRBV18 with TRBJ1-1; 8 bases align to TRBD1. The J segment lost 0 bases and the V segment lost 4 bases, leaving 13 bases of the junction unmatched. The length of the CDR3 is 18 residues. CDR1 is KGHSH, CDR2 LQKENI, per germline. This CDR3 is CASSRRQGFGAMNTEAFF. In DNA, the CDR3 is TGTGCCAGCTCACGACGACAGGGGTTTGGAGCCATGAACACTGAAGCTTTCTTT.

The J gene is TRBJ2-7, the V gene TRBV5-6; 7 positions match TRBD1. In germline, CDR1 is SGHDT, CDR2 YYEEEE. The CDR3 is 15 amino acids. J was trimmed by 2 bases and V by 4 bases; bases with no gene match: 9. The CDR3 nucleotides are TGTGCCAGCAGCGCGACAGGGATAATTCCCTACGAGCAGTACTTC. Its translation is CASSATGIIPYEQYF.

The rearrangement links TRBV4-2 to TRBJ2-7, with TRBD2 matching 11 bases. J was trimmed by 1 base and V by 4 bases; bases with no gene match: 6. The CDR3 is made up of 16 amino acids. CDR1 and CDR2 (germline): LGHNA, YNFKEQ. CDR3 sequence reads: CASSPRTSGSSYEQYF. CDR3 coding DNA: TGTGCCAGCAGCCCGCGGACTAGCGGGTCGTCCTACGAGCAGTACTTC.

The genes are TRBV6-2 or TRBV6-3 and TRBJ2-1; D is unclear. Per germline, CDR1 MNHEY and CDR2 SVGEGT. V lost 2 bases and J lost 0, with 20 bases in between. The CDR3 is made up of 19 amino acids. The CDR3 nucleotides read TGTGCCAGCAGTTACGTCGTCGGCCCGCAGGCCCACTCCTACAATGAGCAGTTCTTC. Translating it yields CASSYVVGPQAHSYNEQFF.

This clone has a handful of counts. The chain employs TRBV6-5 and TRBJ1-5; possible D gene TRBD1, 6 bases. CDR3 size: 15 residues. The V and J ends lost 6 bases and 3 bases respectively, with 15 bases between them. CDR1 and CDR2 (germline): MNHEY, SVGAGI. DNA of the CDR3: TGTGCCAGCAGCCCACGGGGGGCAGTCAATCAGCCCCAGCATTTT. Its protein is CASSPRGAVNQPQHF.

The chain carries TRBV7-2 and TRBJ2-7; TRBD1 aligns across 9 bases. This CDR3 has 13 residues. Germline V gene lookup returns CDR1 SGHTA and CDR2 FQGNSA. J lost 3 bases, V lost 7 bases, and 4 bases had no gene match. For the CDR3, the DNA is TGTGCCAGCACCAGGGACAGGGACTACGAGCAGTACTTC. This codes for CASTRDRDYEQYF. Complete variable domain (other parts from reference TRBV7-2 and TRBJ2-7): GAGVSQSPSNKVTEKGKDVELRCDPISGHTALYWYRQSLGQGLEFLIYFQGNSAPDKSGLPSDRFSAERTGGSVSTLTIQRTQQEDSAVYLCASTRDRDYEQYFGPGTRLTVT.

In the case of this clone: Other nucleotide sequences from this sample produce the same CDR3. The rearrangement links TRBV29-1 to TRBJ2-7; TRBD2 matches at 10 bases. The CDR3 extends over 15 amino acids. The V gene end was trimmed by 4 bases and the J gene end by 1 base; junction bases not matched to a gene: 7. The germline gives CDR1 SQVTM, CDR2 ANQGSEA. CDR3 sequence reads: CSVGPSSGSSYEQYF. CDR3 nucleotide sequence: TGCAGCGTTGGCCCCTCTAGCGGGAGTTCCTACGAGCAGTACTTC.

This chain's CDR3 is CASLIAGSNTGELFF. The CDR3 DNA reads TGTGCCAGCTTAATAGCGGGATCGAACACCGGGGAGCTGTTTTTT. This rearrangement joins TRBV7-9 to TRBJ2-2; 8 bases match TRBD2. J lost 0 bases, V lost 8 bases, and 5 bases had no gene match. This CDR3 contains 15 residues. Germline values: CDR1 SEHNR, CDR2 FQNEAQ (reference sequence).

The chain couples TRBV6-2 or TRBV6-3 to TRBJ2-4, with D perhaps TRBD1 (6 bases). V lost 4 bases to trimming and J lost 0 bases, with 7 bases between them. Germline assignment: CDR1 MNHEY and CDR2 SVGEGT. The CDR3 has 14 residues. For the CDR3, the DNA is TGTGCCAGCAGTTCGACAGGAGCCAAAAACATTCAGTACTTC. It encodes CASSSTGAKNIQYF.

The chain employs TRBV6-2 or TRBV6-3 and TRBJ2-7; a weak D match, TRBD2 (7 bases). Germline V CDR1 and CDR2: MNHEY, SVGEGT. V was shortened by 2 bases and J by 5 bases, with 13 bases between the two germline ends. CDR3 length equals 14 residues. The CDR3 region is CASSYGGAADEQYF. CDR3 in DNA: TGTGCCAGCAGTTACGGGGGGGCCGCGGACGAGCAGTACTTC.

The chain joins TRBV7-2 to TRBJ2-1, with D possibly matching TRBD1 (6 bases). This CDR3 region has 15 residues. Germline lookup yields CDR1 SGHTA and CDR2 FQGNSA. Trimming shortened V by 3 bases and J by 1 base, and 10 bases separated the two germline ends. Written as DNA, the CDR3 is TGTGCCAGCAGCTTTGCAGGGACATCCTACAATGAGCAGTTCTTC. This translates into CASSFAGTSYNEQFF.

The V and J genes are TRBV18 and TRBJ2-3, with 10 nucleotides matching TRBD1. Germline V gene data show CDR1 as KGHSH and CDR2 as LQKENI. This CDR3 region has 16 residues. J gave up 3 bases and V 3 bases, and 6 bases lay outside the gene matches. The DNA for the CDR3 is TGTGCCAGCTCACCGGCCGGGACAGGGGTGACAGATACGCAGTATTTT. Translated: CASSPAGTGVTDTQYF.

This clone was seen only once. The gene calls are TRBV27 and TRBJ2-7; 12 nucleotides match TRBD2. After removal of 4 bases from V and 3 bases from J, the junction contained 7 bases not matched to a gene. Germline V gene lookup returns CDR1 MNHEY and CDR2 SMNVEV (reference sequence). The length of the CDR3 is 16 residues. The CDR3 is CASSSMTSGRVYEQYF. CDR3 DNA: TGTGCCAGCAGTTCGATGACTAGCGGGAGAGTCTACGAGCAGTACTTC.

This chain joins TRBV5-1 and TRBJ2-1; the match to TRBD2 covers 9 bases. Germline lookup yields CDR1 SGHRS and CDR2 YFSETQ. Trimming took 3 bases from V and 2 from J; bases not matched to a gene: 3. The CDR3 totals 15 residues. CDR3 loop: CASSSASGTYNEQFF. The CDR3 bases are TGCGCCAGCAGCTCCGCTAGCGGGACCTACAATGAGCAGTTCTTC.

The rearrangement links TRBV9 to TRBJ2-4; 8 nucleotides match TRBD1. Germline values: CDR1 SGDLS, CDR2 YYNGEE. After removal of 3 bases from V and 5 bases from J, the junction contained 10 bases not matched to a gene. There are 16 residues in the CDR3. This chain's CDR3 is CASSEGQAPGENIQYF. The DNA of the CDR3 is TGTGCCAGCAGCGAGGGACAGGCCCCGGGGGAAAACATTCAGTACTTC.

This clone was counted a single time. The V gene is TRBV28, the J gene TRBJ2-3; 9 bases match TRBD2. Trimming removed 10 bases from V and 6 bases from J; junction bases left unmatched: 11. CDR1 MDHEN and CDR2 SYDVKM come from the germline V gene. The CDR3 runs 14 residues. The CDR3 loop reads CAIGTSKIPDTQYF. The CDR3 DNA reads as TGTGCCATAGGGACTAGCAAAATCCCGGATACGCAGTATTTT.

This rearrangement joins TRBV5-1 to TRBJ2-5; 7 positions agree with TRBD2. Germline CDR1 is SGHRS and CDR2 is YFSETQ. The CDR3 consists of 15 residues. V lost 0 bases, J lost 1 base, and 3 bases stayed unmatched. This chain's CDR3 is CASSLAAGVQETQYF. The CDR3 nucleotides are TGCGCCAGCAGCTTGGCCGCGGGGGTCCAAGAGACCCAGTACTTC.

The chain links TRBV7-2 to TRBJ1-2; D is unclear. The CDR3 loop spans 14 amino acids. Germline V gives CDR1 SGHTA, CDR2 FQGNSA. V lost 1 base to trimming and J lost 7 bases, with 13 bases between them. CDR3 nucleotides: TGTGCCAGCAGCTTAGTAACGGGTGGCTCTGGCTACACCTTC. Residues: CASSLVTGGSGYTF.

This sequence joins TRBV14 and TRBJ1-1; 8 bases match TRBD1. The trim removed 4 bases at V and 5 bases at J, leaving 3 bases unmatched. This CDR3 spans 13 amino acids. In germline, CDR1 is SGHDN, CDR2 FVKESK. In DNA form, the CDR3 reads TGTGCCAGCAGCCGACAGGGGTATACTGAAGCTTTCTTT. As protein: CASSRQGYTEAFF.